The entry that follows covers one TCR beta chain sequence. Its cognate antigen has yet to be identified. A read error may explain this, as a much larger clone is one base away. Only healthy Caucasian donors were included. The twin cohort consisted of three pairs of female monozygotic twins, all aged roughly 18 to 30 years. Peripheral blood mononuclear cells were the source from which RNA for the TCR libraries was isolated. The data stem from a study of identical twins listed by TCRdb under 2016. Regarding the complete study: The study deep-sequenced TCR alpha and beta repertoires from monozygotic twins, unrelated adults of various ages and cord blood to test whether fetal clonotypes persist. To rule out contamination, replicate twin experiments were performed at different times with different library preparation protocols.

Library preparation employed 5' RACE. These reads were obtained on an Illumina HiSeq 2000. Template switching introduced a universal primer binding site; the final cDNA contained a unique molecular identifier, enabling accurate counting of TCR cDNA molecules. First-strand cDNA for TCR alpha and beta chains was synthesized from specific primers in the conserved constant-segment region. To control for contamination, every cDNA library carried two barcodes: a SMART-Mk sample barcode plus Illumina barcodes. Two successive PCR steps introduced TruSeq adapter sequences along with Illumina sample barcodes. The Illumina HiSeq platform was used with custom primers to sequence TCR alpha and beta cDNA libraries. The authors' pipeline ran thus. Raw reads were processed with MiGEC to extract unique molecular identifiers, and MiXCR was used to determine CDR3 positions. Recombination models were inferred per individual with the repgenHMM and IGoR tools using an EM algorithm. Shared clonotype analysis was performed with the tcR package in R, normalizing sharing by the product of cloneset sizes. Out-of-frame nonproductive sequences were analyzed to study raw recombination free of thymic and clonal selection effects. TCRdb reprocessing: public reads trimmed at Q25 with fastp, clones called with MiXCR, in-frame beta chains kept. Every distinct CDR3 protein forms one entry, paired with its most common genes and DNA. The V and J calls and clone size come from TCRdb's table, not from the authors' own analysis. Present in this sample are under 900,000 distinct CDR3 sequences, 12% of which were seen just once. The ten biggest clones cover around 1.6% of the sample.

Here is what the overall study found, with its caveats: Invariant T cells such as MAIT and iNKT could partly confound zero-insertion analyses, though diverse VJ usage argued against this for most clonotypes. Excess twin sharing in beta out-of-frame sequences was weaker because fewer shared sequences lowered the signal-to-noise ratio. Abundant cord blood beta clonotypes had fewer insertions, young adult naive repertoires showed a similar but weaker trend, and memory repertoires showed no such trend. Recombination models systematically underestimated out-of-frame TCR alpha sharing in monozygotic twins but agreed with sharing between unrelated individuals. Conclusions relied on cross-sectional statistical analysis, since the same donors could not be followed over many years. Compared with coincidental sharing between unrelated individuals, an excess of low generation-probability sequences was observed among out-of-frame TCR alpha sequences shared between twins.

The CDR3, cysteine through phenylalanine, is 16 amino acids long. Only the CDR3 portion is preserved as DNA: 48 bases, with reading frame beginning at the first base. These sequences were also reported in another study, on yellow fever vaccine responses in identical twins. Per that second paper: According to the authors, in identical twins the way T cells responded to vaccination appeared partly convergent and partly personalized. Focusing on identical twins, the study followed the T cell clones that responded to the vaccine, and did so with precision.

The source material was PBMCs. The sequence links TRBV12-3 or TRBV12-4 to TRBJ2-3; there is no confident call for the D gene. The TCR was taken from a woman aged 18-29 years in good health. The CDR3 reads CAGSLPQYGPKDTQYF. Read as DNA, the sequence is TGTGCCGGCAGCCTGCCGCAATACGGGCCCAAAGATACGCAGTATTTT.